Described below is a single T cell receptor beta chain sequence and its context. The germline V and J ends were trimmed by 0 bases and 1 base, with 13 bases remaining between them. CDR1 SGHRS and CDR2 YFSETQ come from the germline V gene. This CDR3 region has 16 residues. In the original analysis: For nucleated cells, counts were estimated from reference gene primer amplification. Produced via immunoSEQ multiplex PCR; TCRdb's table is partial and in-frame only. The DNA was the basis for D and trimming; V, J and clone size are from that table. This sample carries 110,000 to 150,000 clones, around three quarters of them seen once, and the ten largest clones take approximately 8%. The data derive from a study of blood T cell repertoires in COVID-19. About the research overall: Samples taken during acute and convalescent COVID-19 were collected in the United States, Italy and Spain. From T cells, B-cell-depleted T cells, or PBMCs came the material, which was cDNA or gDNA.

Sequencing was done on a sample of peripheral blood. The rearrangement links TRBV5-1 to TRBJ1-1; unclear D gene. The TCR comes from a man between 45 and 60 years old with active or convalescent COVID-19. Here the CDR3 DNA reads TGCGCCAGCAGCTTGGATAGCATCGTGGAGAACACTGAAGCTTTCTTT. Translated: CASSLDSIVENTEAFF.